The 4 T cell receptor beta chains below come from one sample, sequenced in a study of shared clonotypes between healthy human individuals. Clones were read by immunoSEQ multiplex PCR, and TCRdb kept only the in-frame ones, dropping some. The data show roughly 1,600,000 clones, 97% to 99% seen once. Sequencing was performed on naive CD4+ T cells sorted from blood. Subset noted: CD45RA+ positively selected. The receptors were sampled from a man under 40 in good health.

In DNA form, the CDR3 reads TGCAGCGCCTCGAGTGTGAACTATGGCTACACCTTC. Translated: CSASSVNYGYTF. The chain employs TRBV29-1 and TRBJ1-2, with D uncertain. Per germline, CDR1 SQVTM and CDR2 ANQGSEA. Trimming took 7 bases from V and 2 from J, leaving 11 bases between them. This CDR3 is built from 12 residues. The whole variable domain, filled in from reference TRBV29-1 and TRBJ1-2, reads SAVISQKPSRDICQRGTSLTIQCQVDSQVTMMFWYRQQPGQSLTLIATANQGSEATYESGFVIDKFPISRPNLTFSTLTVSNMSPEDSSIYLCSASSVNYGYTFGSGTRLTVV.

The CDR3 DNA follows: TGTGCCTGGCAGGGACAACTGGGAGAAAAACTGTTTTTT. The encoded protein is CAWQGQLGEKLFF. J is TRBJ1-4 and V is TRBV30; TRBD1 might be the D (6 bases). The CDR3 is made up of 13 amino acids. V lost 5 bases and J 8 bases, leaving 15 bases between the germline ends. CDR1 GTSNPN and CDR2 SVGIG come from the germline V gene (reference sequence).

As regards this clone: In the same sample, other DNA sequences code for this CDR3. The gene calls are TRBV5-5 and TRBJ1-1; possibly TRBD1 for D (5 bases). This CDR3 comprises 14 residues. Germline V lookup: CDR1 SGHKS, CDR2 YYEKEE (reference sequence). Trimming shortened V by 3 bases and J by 1 base, and 10 bases separated the two germline ends. In DNA, the CDR3 is TGTGCCAGCAGCTGGGGTCAGGGGAACACTGAAGCTTTCTTT. Encoded protein: CASSWGQGNTEAFF.

V gene TRBV10-1 combines with J gene TRBJ2-1; the D is unclear. Germline lookup yields CDR1 WNHNN and CDR2 SYGVQD (reference sequence). Trimming removed 0 bases from V and 7 bases from J, with 1 base in between. This CDR3 spans 11 amino acids. CDR3 sequence (DNA): TGCGCCAGCAGTGAGTCGAATGAGCAGTTCTTC. This gives the protein CASSESNEQFF.